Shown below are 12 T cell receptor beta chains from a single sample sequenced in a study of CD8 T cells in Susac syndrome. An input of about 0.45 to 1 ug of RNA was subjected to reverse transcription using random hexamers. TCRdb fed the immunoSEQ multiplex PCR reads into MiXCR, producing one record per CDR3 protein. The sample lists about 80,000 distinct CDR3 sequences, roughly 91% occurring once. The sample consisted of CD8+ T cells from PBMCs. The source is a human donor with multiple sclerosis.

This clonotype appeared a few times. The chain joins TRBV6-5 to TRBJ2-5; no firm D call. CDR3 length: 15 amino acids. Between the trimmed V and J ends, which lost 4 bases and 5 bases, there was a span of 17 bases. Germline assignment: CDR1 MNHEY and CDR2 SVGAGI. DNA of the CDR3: TGTGCCAGCAGTTTGGCCTTCATGGGGTCCGAGACCCAGTACTTC. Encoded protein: CASSLAFMGSETQYF.

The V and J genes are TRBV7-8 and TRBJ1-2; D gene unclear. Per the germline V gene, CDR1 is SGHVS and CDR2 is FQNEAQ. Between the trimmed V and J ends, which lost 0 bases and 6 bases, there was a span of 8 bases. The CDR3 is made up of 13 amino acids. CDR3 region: CASSLAAENGYTF. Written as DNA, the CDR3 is TGTGCCAGCAGCTTAGCGGCAGAGAATGGCTACACCTTC.

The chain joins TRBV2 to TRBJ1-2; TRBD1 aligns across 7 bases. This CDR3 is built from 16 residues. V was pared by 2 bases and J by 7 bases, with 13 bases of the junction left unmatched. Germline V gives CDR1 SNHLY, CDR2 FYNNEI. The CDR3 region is CASSESPETGTVGYTF. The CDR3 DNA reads TGTGCCAGCAGTGAAAGCCCCGAGACAGGGACAGTTGGCTACACCTTC.

CDR3: CASSLTGTGELFF. The CDR3 coding sequence is TGTGCCAGCAGCTTAACAGGGACCGGGGAGCTGTTTTTT. V gene TRBV7-6 combines with J gene TRBJ2-2; possibly TRBD1 for D (6 bases). Germline V lookup: CDR1 SGHVS, CDR2 FNYEAQ. The CDR3 runs 13 residues. V lost 2 bases, J lost 5 bases, and 6 bases lay in between.

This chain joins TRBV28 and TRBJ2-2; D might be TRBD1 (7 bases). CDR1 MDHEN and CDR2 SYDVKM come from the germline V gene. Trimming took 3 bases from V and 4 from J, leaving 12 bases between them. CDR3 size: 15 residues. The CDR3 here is CASSLYRGGTGELFF. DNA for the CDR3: TGTGCCAGCAGTTTGTACAGGGGAGGCACCGGGGAGCTGTTTTTT.

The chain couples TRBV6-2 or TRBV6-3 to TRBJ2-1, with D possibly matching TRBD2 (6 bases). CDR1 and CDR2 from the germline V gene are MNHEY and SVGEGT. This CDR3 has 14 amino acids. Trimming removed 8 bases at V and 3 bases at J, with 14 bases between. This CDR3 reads CASSQLANYNEQFF. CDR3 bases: TGTGCCAGCTCCCAGCTAGCGAACTACAATGAGCAGTTCTTC.

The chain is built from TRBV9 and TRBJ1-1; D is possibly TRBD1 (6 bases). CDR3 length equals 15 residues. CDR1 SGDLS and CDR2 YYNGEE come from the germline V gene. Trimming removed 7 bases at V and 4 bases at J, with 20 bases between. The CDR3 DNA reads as TGTGCCAGCCAGCCTTCCGCAGGGGAGGCCACTGAAGCTTTCTTT. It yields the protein CASQPSAGEATEAFF.

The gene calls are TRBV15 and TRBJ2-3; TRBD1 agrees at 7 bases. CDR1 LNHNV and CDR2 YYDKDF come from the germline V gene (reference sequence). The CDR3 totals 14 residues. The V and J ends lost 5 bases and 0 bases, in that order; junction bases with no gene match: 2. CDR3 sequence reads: CATSRTGSTDTQYF. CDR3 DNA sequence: TGTGCCACCAGCCGGACAGGTAGCACAGATACGCAGTATTTT.

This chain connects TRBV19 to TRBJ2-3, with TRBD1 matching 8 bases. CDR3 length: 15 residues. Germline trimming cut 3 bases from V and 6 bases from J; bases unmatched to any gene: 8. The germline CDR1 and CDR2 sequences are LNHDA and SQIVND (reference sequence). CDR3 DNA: TGTGCCAGTAGTATGGACAGGGATCTGCAGGATACGCAGTATTTT. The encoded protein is CASSMDRDLQDTQYF.

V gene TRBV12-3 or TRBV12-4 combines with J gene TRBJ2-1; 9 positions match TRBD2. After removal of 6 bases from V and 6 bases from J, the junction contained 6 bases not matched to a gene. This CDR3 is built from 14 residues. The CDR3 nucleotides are TGTGCCAGCAGCCCCGGGACTAGCCGCAATGAGCAGTTCTTC. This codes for CASSPGTSRNEQFF.

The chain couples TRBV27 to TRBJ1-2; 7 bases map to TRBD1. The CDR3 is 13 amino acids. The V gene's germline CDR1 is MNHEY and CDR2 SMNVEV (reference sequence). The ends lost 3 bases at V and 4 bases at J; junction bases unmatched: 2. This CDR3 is CASSLGQFYGYTF. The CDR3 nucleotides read TGTGCCAGCAGTTTGGGACAGTTCTATGGCTACACCTTC.

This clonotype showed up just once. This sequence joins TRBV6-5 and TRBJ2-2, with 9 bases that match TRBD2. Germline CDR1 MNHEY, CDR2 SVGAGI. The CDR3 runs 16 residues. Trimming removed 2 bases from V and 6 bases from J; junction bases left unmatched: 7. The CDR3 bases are TGTGCCAGCAGTTACGCTAGCGGGGTATGGGCCGGGGAGCTGTTTTTT. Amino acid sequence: CASSYASGVWAGELFF.